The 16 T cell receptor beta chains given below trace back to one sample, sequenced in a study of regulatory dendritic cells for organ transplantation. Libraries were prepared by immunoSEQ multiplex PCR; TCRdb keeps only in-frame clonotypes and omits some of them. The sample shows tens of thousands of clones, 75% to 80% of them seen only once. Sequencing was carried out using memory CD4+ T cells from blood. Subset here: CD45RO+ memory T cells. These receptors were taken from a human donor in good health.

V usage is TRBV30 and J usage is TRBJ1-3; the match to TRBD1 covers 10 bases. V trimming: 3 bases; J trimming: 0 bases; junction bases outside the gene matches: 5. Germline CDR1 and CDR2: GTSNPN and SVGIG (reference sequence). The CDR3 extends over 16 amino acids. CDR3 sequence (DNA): TGTGCCTGGAGAGGGGGGACAGGGGACTCTGGAAACACCATATATTTT. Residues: CAWRGGTGDSGNTIYF.

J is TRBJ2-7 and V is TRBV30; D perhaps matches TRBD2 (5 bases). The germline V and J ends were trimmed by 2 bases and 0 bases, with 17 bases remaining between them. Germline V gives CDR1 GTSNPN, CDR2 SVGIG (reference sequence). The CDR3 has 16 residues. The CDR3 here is CAWSQDWSTSSYEQYF. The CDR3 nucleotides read TGTGCCTGGAGTCAGGACTGGAGTACAAGCTCCTACGAGCAGTACTTC. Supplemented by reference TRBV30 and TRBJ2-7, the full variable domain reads SQTIHQWPATLVQPVGSPLSLECTVEGTSNPNLYWYRQAAGRGLQLLFYSVGIGQISSEVPQNLSASRPQDRQFILSSKKLLLSDSGFYLCAWSQDWSTSSYEQYFGPGTRLTVT.

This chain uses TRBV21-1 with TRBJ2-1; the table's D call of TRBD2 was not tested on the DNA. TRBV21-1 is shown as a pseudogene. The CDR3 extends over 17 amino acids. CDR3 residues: CASSKVFRTSGRGEQFF. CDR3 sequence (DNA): TGTGCCAGCAGCAAAGTTTTCCGGACTAGCGGGAGAGGTGAGCAGTTCTTC.

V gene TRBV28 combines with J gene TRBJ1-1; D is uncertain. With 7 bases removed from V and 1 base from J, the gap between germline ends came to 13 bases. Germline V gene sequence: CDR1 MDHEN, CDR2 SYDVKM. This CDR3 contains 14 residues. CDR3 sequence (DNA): TGTGCCAGCACTCCAACGAACAGGAACACTGAAGCTTTCTTT. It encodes CASTPTNRNTEAFF.

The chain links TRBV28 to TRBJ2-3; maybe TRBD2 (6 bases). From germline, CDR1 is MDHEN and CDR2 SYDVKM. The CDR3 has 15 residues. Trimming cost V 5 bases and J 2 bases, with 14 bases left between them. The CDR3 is CASSDAAGNTDTQYF. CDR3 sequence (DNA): TGTGCCAGCAGTGACGCAGCGGGTAACACAGATACGCAGTATTTT. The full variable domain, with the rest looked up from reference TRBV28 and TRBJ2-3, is DVKVTQSSRYLVKRTGEKVFLECVQDMDHENMFWYRQDPGLGLRLIYFSYDVKMKEKGDIPEGYSVSREKKERFSLILESASTNQTSMYLCASSDAAGNTDTQYFGPGTRLTVL.

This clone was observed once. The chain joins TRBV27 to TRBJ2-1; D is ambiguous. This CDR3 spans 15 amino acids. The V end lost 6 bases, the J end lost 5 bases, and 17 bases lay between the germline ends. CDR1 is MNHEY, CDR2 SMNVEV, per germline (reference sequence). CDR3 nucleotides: TGTGCCAGCAGCCCAGCCGGCCGTTCCCACAATGAGCAGTTCTTC. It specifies CASSPAGRSHNEQFF.

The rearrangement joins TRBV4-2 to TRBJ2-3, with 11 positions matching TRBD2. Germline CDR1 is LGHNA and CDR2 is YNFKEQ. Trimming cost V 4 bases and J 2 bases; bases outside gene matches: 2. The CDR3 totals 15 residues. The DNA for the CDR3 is TGTGCCAGCAGCCTAGCGGGGGGGACCACAGATACGCAGTATTTT. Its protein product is CASSLAGGTTDTQYF.

DNA for the CDR3: TGTGCCAGCAGCGCCTTAGCGGGAGTGGTCTACGAGCAGTACTTC. Protein sequence: CASSALAGVVYEQYF. The rearrangement joins TRBV9 to TRBJ2-7; 9 bases agree with TRBD2. Per germline, CDR1 SGDLS and CDR2 YYNGEE. This CDR3 is built from 15 residues. J was trimmed by 3 bases and V by 3 bases; bases with no gene match: 7. Complete variable domain (other parts from reference TRBV9 and TRBJ2-7): DSGVTQTPKHLITATGQRVTLRCSPRSGDLSVYWYQQSLDQGLQFLIQYYNGEERAKGNILERFSAQQFPDLHSELNLSSLELGDSALYFCASSALAGVVYEQYFGPGTRLTVT.

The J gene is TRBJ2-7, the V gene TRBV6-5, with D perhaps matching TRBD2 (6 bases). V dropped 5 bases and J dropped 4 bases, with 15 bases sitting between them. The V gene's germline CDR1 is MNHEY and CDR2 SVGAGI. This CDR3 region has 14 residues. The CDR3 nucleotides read TGTGCCAGCAGTCCTCCAACGGGAGAGTACGAGCAGTACTTC. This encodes CASSPPTGEYEQYF.

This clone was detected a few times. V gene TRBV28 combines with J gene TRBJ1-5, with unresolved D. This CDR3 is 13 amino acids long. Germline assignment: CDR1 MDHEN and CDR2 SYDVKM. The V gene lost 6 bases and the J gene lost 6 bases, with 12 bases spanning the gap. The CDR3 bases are TGTGCCAGCAGCCCCATCCAAGTTCAGCCCCAGCATTTT. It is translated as CASSPIQVQPQHF.

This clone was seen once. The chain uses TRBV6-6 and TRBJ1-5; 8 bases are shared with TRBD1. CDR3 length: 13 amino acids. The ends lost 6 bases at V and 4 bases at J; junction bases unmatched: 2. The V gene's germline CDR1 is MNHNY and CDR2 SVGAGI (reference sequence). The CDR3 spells CASRTGANQPQHF. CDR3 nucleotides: TGTGCCAGCAGGACAGGGGCAAATCAGCCCCAGCATTTT.

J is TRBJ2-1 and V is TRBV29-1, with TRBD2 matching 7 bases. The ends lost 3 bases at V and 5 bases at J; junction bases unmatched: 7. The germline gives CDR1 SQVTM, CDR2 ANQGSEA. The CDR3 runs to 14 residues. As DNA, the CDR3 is TGCAGCGTTGACCGGGCGGGAGCGAACAATGAGCAGTTCTTC. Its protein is CSVDRAGANNEQFF.

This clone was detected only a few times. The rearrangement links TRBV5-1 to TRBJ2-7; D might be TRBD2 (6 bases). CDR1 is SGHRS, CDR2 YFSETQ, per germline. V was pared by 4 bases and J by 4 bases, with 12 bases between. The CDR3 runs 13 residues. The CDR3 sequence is CASSLRTMYEQYF. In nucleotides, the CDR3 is TGCGCCAGCAGCCTAAGGACTATGTACGAGCAGTACTTC.

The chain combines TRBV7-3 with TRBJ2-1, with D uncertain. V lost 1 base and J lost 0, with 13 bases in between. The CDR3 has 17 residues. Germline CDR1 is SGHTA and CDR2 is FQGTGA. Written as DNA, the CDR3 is TGTGCCAGCAGCTTAAAGGGAAAGATCGACTCCTACAATGAGCAGTTCTTC. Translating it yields CASSLKGKIDSYNEQFF.

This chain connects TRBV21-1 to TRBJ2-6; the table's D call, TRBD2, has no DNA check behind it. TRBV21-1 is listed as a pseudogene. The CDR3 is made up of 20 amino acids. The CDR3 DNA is TGTGCCAGCAGCAAAAGGTCCGTTTGGCTCCTCCTTGACTGTGCCAACGTCCTGACTTTC. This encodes CASSKRSVWLLLDCANVLTF.

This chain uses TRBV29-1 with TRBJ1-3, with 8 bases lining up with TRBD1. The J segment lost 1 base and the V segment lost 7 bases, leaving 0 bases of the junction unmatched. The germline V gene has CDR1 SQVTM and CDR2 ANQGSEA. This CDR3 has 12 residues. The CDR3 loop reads CSGQGSGNTIYF. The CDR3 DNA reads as TGCAGCGGACAGGGGTCTGGAAACACCATATATTTT.